This TCR beta chain was retrieved from a study of T cells after yellow fever vaccination. At the level of the study: Where fractions had low cell numbers, libraries were prepared from them with the SMART-Seq v4 Ultra Low Input RNA kit.

This clonotype was counted ten times or more. The target antigen is unknown. Overall study results and limits: By day 5 rather than day 15, the secondary response had peaked, though it was weaker. At around 96% for CD4 and approximately 89% for CD8, most primary-vaccination clones showed up again after the booster.

Template switching by 5'RACE produced TCR cDNA, adding a universal primer site and UMIs. TCRdb reprocessed the 5' RACE reads via MiXCR and lists one record per CDR3 protein. The sample gives over 200,000 distinct CDR3 sequences, around 6.7% of which show up once; 1% to 1.2% is in the top ten. V was shortened by 4 bases and J by 4 bases, with 14 bases between the two germline ends. The germline gives CDR1 SGHTA, CDR2 FQGNSA. The CDR3 sequence is 14 residues long. V and J are TRBV7-2 and TRBJ2-7; no clear D. This TCR derives from a man aged 30 to 45 who received the YFV17D yellow fever vaccine. The input for sequencing was CD4+ T cells sorted from PBMCs, taken on the day of the yellow fever booster vaccination. The chain's CDR3 is CASSSQTVTYEQYF. The CDR3 DNA is TGTGCCAGCAGCTCCCAGACTGTAACTTACGAGCAGTACTTC.